This T cell receptor (beta chain) was sequenced during a study of T cells in Graves' hyperthyroidism and ophthalmopathy. Broader study findings: A model using 13 V-J features told ophthalmopathy apart from stable hyperthyroidism.

Germline-derived CDR1 and CDR2 are SGHTS and YDEGEE. V lost 4 bases and J lost 0, with 23 bases in between. This CDR3 comprises 19 residues. This clonotype has a handful of counts. What it binds is not known. Authors of the study amplified TCR beta CDR3 regions from RNA transcripts. A set of HTBI primers served as the primers for a first-round RT-PCR of the TCR CDR3. TCRdb recomputed calls from the multiplex PCR reads with MiXCR, one row per CDR3 protein. The sample yields about 330,000 distinct CDR3 sequences, roughly an eighth seen once. The chain is built from TRBV5-8 and TRBJ2-1, with D tentatively TRBD1 (6 bases). The sequence was obtained from a woman between 40 and 50 years old with Graves' ophthalmopathy. The specimen sequenced was blood. The CDR3 reads CASSIRSTGLLSSYNEQFF. The CDR3 region has the DNA TGTGCCAGCAGCATACGGAGCACAGGGCTGTTGAGCTCCTACAATGAGCAGTTCTTC.